This passage covers 21 T cell receptor beta chains from one sample sequenced in a study of shared clonotypes between healthy human individuals. Sequencing used immunoSEQ multiplex PCR; TCRdb keeps in-frame clones, though not all of them. This sample yields around 2.5 million clones, of which 80% to 95% are seen a single time; 0.35% to 0.45% belongs to the top ten. Sequenced input: naive CD4+ T cells from PBMCs. Regarding subset: CD45RA+ positively selected. These receptors all come from a man aged 18 to 35 in good health. Some clones in this sample may be carry-over from other donors' samples.

The rearrangement uses TRBV30 and TRBJ1-3, with D unclear. Trimming left V 8 bases short and J 4 bases short, with 18 bases between. Germline V CDR1 and CDR2: GTSNPN, SVGIG (reference sequence). The CDR3 consists of 14 residues. CDR3 nucleotides: TGTGCCAGTCCCGCCGAAGCCGGCGGAAACACCATATATTTT. Its protein is CASPAEAGGNTIYF.

The chain couples TRBV7-9 to TRBJ1-1; D possibly corresponds to TRBD1 (5 bases). The length of the CDR3 is 16 residues. Germline lookup yields CDR1 SEHNR and CDR2 FQNEAQ (reference sequence). Deletions cut 1 base from V and 1 base from J, with 13 bases between. CDR3 bases: TGTGCCAGCAGCTTAGACCAGGGTTATTCGAACACTGAAGCTTTCTTT. This translates into CASSLDQGYSNTEAFF.

The J gene is TRBJ1-1, the V gene TRBV7-2; D ambiguous. Germline CDR1 SGHTA, CDR2 FQGNSA. V was pared by 4 bases and J by 6 bases, with 12 bases between. This CDR3 region has 13 residues. The CDR3 loop reads CASSSTARSEAFF. In nucleotides, the CDR3 is TGTGCCAGCAGCTCCACCGCGCGGTCTGAAGCTTTCTTT.

The chain recombines TRBV5-1 with TRBJ1-1, with D perhaps TRBD1 (6 bases). This CDR3 contains 16 residues. The V gene lost 4 bases and the J gene lost 2 bases, with 18 bases spanning the gap. CDR1 and CDR2 (germline): SGHRS, YFSETQ. Written as DNA, the CDR3 is TGCGCCAGCAGCCCCCGGGTCCCGGGGGCAAACACTGAAGCTTTCTTT. Translation: CASSPRVPGANTEAFF. The variable domain in full, with the rest retrieved from reference TRBV5-1 and TRBJ1-1, is KAGVTQTPRYLIKTRGQQVTLSCSPISGHRSVSWYQQTPGQGLQFLFEYFSETQRNKGNFPGRFSGRQFSNSRSEMNVSTLELGDSALYLCASSPRVPGANTEAFFGQGTRLTVV.

This rearrangement joins TRBV2 to TRBJ1-1, with 11 bases that match TRBD1. The CDR3 sequence is 12 residues long. The germline V gene encodes CDR1 SNHLY and CDR2 FYNNEI. V gave up 6 bases and J gave up 9 bases; unmatched junction bases: 3. CDR3 amino acids: CASRGTGGKAFF. CDR3 nucleotides: TGTGCCAGCAGGGGGACAGGGGGAAAAGCTTTCTTT.

This rearrangement joins TRBV28 to TRBJ2-5, with a possible D match to TRBD1 (6 bases). CDR1 MDHEN and CDR2 SYDVKM come from the germline V gene. The V end was cut by 5 bases, the J end by 5 bases, with 21 bases between. CDR3 length equals 16 residues. This chain's CDR3 is CASSTLNRASMETQYF. DNA of the CDR3: TGTGCCAGCAGTACCCTGAACAGGGCTTCAATGGAGACCCAGTACTTC. The whole variable domain, remainder taken from reference TRBV28 and TRBJ2-5, is DVKVTQSSRYLVKRTGEKVFLECVQDMDHENMFWYRQDPGLGLRLIYFSYDVKMKEKGDIPEGYSVSREKKERFSLILESASTNQTSMYLCASSTLNRASMETQYFGPGTRLLVL.

The genes are TRBV7-8 and TRBJ1-1, with 8 positions matching TRBD1. Unmatched junction bases numbered 4, after V lost 1 base and J lost 0 bases. The germline V gene has CDR1 SGHVS and CDR2 FQNEAQ. This CDR3 has 16 residues. CDR3 residues: CASSLGQGILNTEAFF. The CDR3 DNA sequence: TGTGCCAGCAGCTTAGGACAGGGGATTTTGAACACTGAAGCTTTCTTT.

This clone was observed a single time. This rearrangement joins TRBV6-6 to TRBJ2-7, with TRBD2 identical over 12 bases. The V and J ends lost 5 bases and 0 bases, in that order; junction bases with no gene match: 5. The CDR3 contains 16 residues. CDR1 MNHNY and CDR2 SVGAGI come from the germline V gene (reference sequence). The CDR3 sequence: CASSARTSGTSYEQYF. CDR3 nucleotides: TGTGCCAGCAGTGCCCGGACTAGCGGGACCTCCTACGAGCAGTACTTC.

The genes are TRBV7-2 and TRBJ2-1; 12 bases align to TRBD2. With 5 bases clipped from V and 8 bases from J, the junction kept 7 bases outside the gene matches. This CDR3 contains 15 residues. From germline, CDR1 is SGHTA and CDR2 FQGNSA. The chain's CDR3 is CASSPTSGSIYEQFF. DNA for the CDR3: TGTGCCAGCAGCCCGACTAGCGGGAGTATCTATGAGCAGTTCTTC. The full variable domain, its missing parts supplied by reference TRBV7-2 and TRBJ2-1, is GAGVSQSPSNKVTEKGKDVELRCDPISGHTALYWYRQSLGQGLEFLIYFQGNSAPDKSGLPSDRFSAERTGGSVSTLTIQRTQQEDSAVYLCASSPTSGSIYEQFFGPGTRLTVL.

V is TRBV21-1 and J is TRBJ1-6; TRBD1, the D gene given by the table, was not confirmed from the DNA. TRBV21-1 is annotated as a pseudogene. The CDR3 extends over 14 amino acids. The CDR3 nucleotides are TGTGCCAGCAAGGGGACAGGGTTGAATTCACCCCTCCACTTT. As protein: CASKGTGLNSPLHF.

The chain has TRBV25-1 and TRBJ1-1, with TRBD1 as a possible D gene (5 bases). This CDR3 contains 13 residues. Germline V gives CDR1 MGHDK, CDR2 SYGVNS. Trimming shortened V by 5 bases and J by 1 base, and 8 bases separated the two germline ends. The CDR3 reads CASSPTGNTEAFF. The CDR3 region has the DNA TGTGCCAGCAGTCCCACAGGGAACACTGAAGCTTTCTTT.

The chain has TRBV11-2 and TRBJ1-5; D not resolved. There are 16 residues in the CDR3. Trimming took 4 bases from V and 1 from J, leaving 14 bases between them. In germline, CDR1 is SGHAT, CDR2 FQNNGV. This chain's CDR3 is CASSSGRGASNQPQHF. The CDR3 region has the DNA TGTGCCAGCAGCTCCGGGCGGGGAGCCAGCAATCAGCCCCAGCATTTT. Supplemented by reference TRBV11-2 and TRBJ1-5, the full variable domain reads EAGVAQSPRYKIIEKRQSVAFWCNPISGHATLYWYQQILGQGPKLLIQFQNNGVVDDSQLPKDRFSAERLKGVDSTLKIQPAKLEDSAVYLCASSSGRGASNQPQHFGDGTRLSIL.

A single count supports this clone. The rearrangement links TRBV10-3 to TRBJ2-5, with D maybe TRBD1 (5 bases). The J call could be wrong; TRBJ2-7 is a better fit for the DNA end. The CDR3 loop spans 15 amino acids. Looked up from germline, CDR1 is ENHRY and CDR2 is SYGVKD. CDR3 in amino acids: CAISESMSTVDEQYF. In DNA, the CDR3 is TGTGCCATCAGTGAGTCGATGTCGACAGTCGACGAGCAGTACTTC.

V gene TRBV5-1 combines with J gene TRBJ1-2, with a tentative D call TRBD1 (5 bases). V was pared by 3 bases and J by 8 bases, with 14 bases between. The CDR3 length is 13 residues. Germline values: CDR1 SGHRS, CDR2 YFSETQ. CDR3 in DNA: TGCGCCAGCAGCTCGCGGAGGGGAGGAGGCTACACCTTC. Amino acids: CASSSRRGGGYTF.

Only one count was recorded for this clone. The chain employs TRBV27 and TRBJ2-1, with 8 bases identical to TRBD2. V gave up 5 bases and J gave up 9 bases; unmatched junction bases: 9. This CDR3 has 14 amino acids. Germline CDR1 reads MNHEY; CDR2 reads SMNVEV (reference sequence). CDR3 region: CASSAGGRRGEQFF. The CDR3 DNA sequence: TGTGCCAGCAGTGCGGGCGGGAGGAGGGGTGAGCAGTTCTTC.

As regards this clone: Distinct nucleotide sequences in the sample also encode this CDR3. CDR3 loop: CASSVGTSGSYEQYF. The CDR3 DNA follows: TGTGCCAGCAGCGTAGGGACTAGCGGGTCCTACGAGCAGTACTTC. The chain uses TRBV9 and TRBJ2-7, with 11 bases fitting TRBD2. Germline V lookup: CDR1 SGDLS, CDR2 YYNGEE. The V gene end was trimmed by 0 bases and the J gene end by 1 base; junction bases not matched to a gene: 0. This CDR3 is 15 amino acids long. Full variable domain (missing parts from reference TRBV9 and TRBJ2-7): DSGVTQTPKHLITATGQRVTLRCSPRSGDLSVYWYQQSLDQGLQFLIQYYNGEERAKGNILERFSAQQFPDLHSELNLSSLELGDSALYFCASSVGTSGSYEQYFGPGTRLTVT.

The V call is TRBV7-9, the J call TRBJ2-5; 7 bases align to TRBD2. The CDR3 totals 14 residues. V shed 5 bases and J 4 bases; nucleotides not matched to a gene: 7. Germline V gene lookup returns CDR1 SEHNR and CDR2 FQNEAQ (reference sequence). CDR3 in DNA: TGTGCCAGCAGCGTGAGCCTAGCGGCAGAGACCCAGTACTTC. It translates to CASSVSLAAETQYF.

V and J are TRBV5-1 and TRBJ2-1; 7 nucleotides align to TRBD2. V trimming: 4 bases; J trimming: 8 bases; junction bases outside the gene matches: 12. The CDR3 has 15 amino acids. Germline V CDR1 and CDR2: SGHRS, YFSETQ. The CDR3 protein is CASSPSREYSDEQFF. The DNA of the CDR3 is TGCGCCAGCAGCCCCTCGCGGGAGTATTCGGATGAGCAGTTCTTC.

The chain recombines TRBV14 with TRBJ1-2; 7 bases are shared with TRBD1. The CDR3 totals 15 residues. The V gene end was trimmed by 4 bases and the J gene end by 6 bases; junction bases not matched to a gene: 11. Germline values: CDR1 SGHDN, CDR2 FVKESK. The CDR3 here is CASSPGAGGLNGYTF. CDR3 coding DNA: TGTGCCAGCAGCCCTGGGGCAGGGGGACTGAATGGCTACACCTTC.

CDR3 in DNA: TGTGCCACCAAAGACAGCCTAGAGAGAGGGGGCCAGTACTTC. The encoded protein is CATKDSLERGGQYF. The J gene is TRBJ2-5, the V gene TRBV25-1, with D perhaps TRBD1 (6 bases). Germline-derived CDR1 and CDR2 are MGHDK and SYGVNS. This CDR3 is built from 14 residues. With 10 bases removed from V and 10 bases from J, the gap between germline ends came to 25 bases.

This clone came up a few times. The chain joins TRBV6-5 to TRBJ1-1; D is uncertain. Germline CDR1 is MNHEY and CDR2 is SVGAGI. The CDR3 loop spans 16 amino acids. The V and J ends lost 2 bases and 0 bases respectively, with 13 bases between them. CDR3 DNA sequence: TGTGCCAGCAGTTACAAATCAGTCCCCCTGAACACTGAAGCTTTCTTT. This encodes CASSYKSVPLNTEAFF.